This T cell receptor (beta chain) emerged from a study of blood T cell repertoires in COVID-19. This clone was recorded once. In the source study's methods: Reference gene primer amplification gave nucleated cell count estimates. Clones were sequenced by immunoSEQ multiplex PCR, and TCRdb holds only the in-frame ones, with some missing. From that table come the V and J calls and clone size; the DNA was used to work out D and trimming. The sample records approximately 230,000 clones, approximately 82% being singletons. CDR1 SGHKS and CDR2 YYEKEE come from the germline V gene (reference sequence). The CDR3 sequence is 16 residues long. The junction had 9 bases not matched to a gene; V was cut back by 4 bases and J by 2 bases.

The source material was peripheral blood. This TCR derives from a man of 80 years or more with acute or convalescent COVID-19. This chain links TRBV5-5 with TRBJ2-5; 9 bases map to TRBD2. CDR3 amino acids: CASSPEVAGVQETQYF. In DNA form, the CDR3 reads TGTGCCAGCAGCCCGGAGGTAGCGGGGGTTCAAGAGACCCAGTACTTC.